This T cell receptor beta chain stems from a study of blood T cell repertoires in COVID-19 (TCRdb year 2020). At the level of the whole study: Samples from collaborators originated in the United States, Italy and Spain and spanned both the acute and convalescent phases of COVID-19. The material from the prospective study consisted of cDNA or gDNA derived from T cells, B-cell-depleted T cells, or PBMCs. Deeply sampled blood TCRbeta repertoires from subjects exposed to, actively infected with, or recovered from COVID-19 were included in the dataset. The repertoires were released in a freely available public database meant as a resource for research on the immune response to SARS-CoV-2. The samples were drawn from two sources: the first 160 participants of the ongoing ImmuneRACE study, and 950 to 1,500 subjects contributed by 6 global collaborators. Sample metadata almost always included a de-identified subject ID, COVID-19 status, age in years and sex. Where available, HLA class I and class II types were taken from metadata supplied by the sample provider and were not determined by assay-based typing. Study-wide findings and limitations: The amount of clinical and demographic metadata varied by source and participant and was provided uncurated.

A remark on this clone: The specificity of this receptor is unknown. Qualities for individual bases were not recorded, and no much larger clone is one base off.

From the germline V gene, CDR1 is SGHDT and CDR2 is YYEEEE. Trimming at the junction amounts to 4 bases on V and 9 bases on J, and the germline ends lie 14 bases apart. Inclusive of the bounding cysteine and phenylalanine, the CDR3 is 14 residues long. The retained sequence is limited to the CDR3, 42 bases, with the frame set at the first base. The immunoSEQ Assay, a bias-controlled multiplex PCR, was used to amplify TCRbeta CDR3 regions from genomic DNA. The authors' pipeline ran thus. The number of nucleated cells in each sample was estimated from the amplification of reference gene primers within the assay. To quantify the absolute abundance of each unique TCRbeta CDR3 rearrangement, sequence reads were collapsed and filtered. For each sample, productive Simpson clonality was calculated as the square root of Simpson's diversity index across productive rearrangements. The immuneACCESS repertoire file appears here via TCRdb, limited to in-frame rearrangements. These files lack a portion of the clones; in checked studies, under half of the deficit traces to unresolved V genes, and the cause of the others is not known. V and J calls plus clone size are reproduced from that table; the DNA served to infer D and trimming. The table for this sample lists about 390,000 clones; 85% to 90% of them were counted only once. Jointly, the top ten make up around 9.3% of the sample.

In the prospective study, participants were roughly 18 to 90 years old, resided in approximately 22 geographic areas of the United States, and were enrolled through a virtual design. To assign participants to cohorts, the prospective study relied on clinical history that participants themselves reported in a screening survey and a study questionnaire. For ImmuneRACE Cohort 3, a participant was defined as recovered based on two consecutive negative NP/OP PCR tests, clearance by a healthcare professional, or resolution of symptoms. Each participant in the prospective study had whole blood, serum and a nasopharyngeal or oropharyngeal swab collected by mobile phlebotomists. Participants in the prospective study had the option to provide additional blood draws and questionnaires over a roughly two-month period. Blood samples from the prospective study were shipped frozen or at room temperature prior to DNA extraction.

The sample comprised PBMCs or T cells enriched from blood (not recorded which). This receptor chain uses TRBV5-6 and TRBJ1-6, with the D gene uncertain. The sequence came from a woman aged 50 to 60 who had recovered from COVID-19. CDR3 protein: CASSRVLPGSPLHF. The DNA reads TGTGCCAGCAGCCGCGTTCTGCCGGGTTCACCCCTCCACTTT.